What follows is one TCR beta chain and its context. PCR employed 60 Vbeta and 13 Jbeta primers. TCRdb's table, derived via immunoSEQ multiplex PCR, lists solely in-frame clones and lacks some. This sample has about 94,000 clones, with less than 8% found just once. The sample originates from a study of cytomegalovirus exposure and HLA in healthy donors. Trimming pared 3 bases from V and 2 bases from J, leaving 11 bases between. Germline V CDR1 and CDR2: SGDLS, YYNGEE. The CDR3 has 14 residues. Specimen: PBMCs. The chain couples TRBV9 to TRBJ1-1; D possibly corresponds to TRBD1 (5 bases). The TCR originated in a man between 50 and 59 years old in good health and CMV-seronegative. The CDR3 DNA follows: TGTGCCAGCAGCGCGATAGGGGTTAACACTGAAGCTTTCTTT. This sequence encodes CASSAIGVNTEAFF. Full variable domain (outside the CDR3, taken from reference TRBV9 and TRBJ1-1): DSGVTQTPKHLITATGQRVTLRCSPRSGDLSVYWYQQSLDQGLQFLIQYYNGEERAKGNILERFSAQQFPDLHSELNLSSLELGDSALYFCASSAIGVNTEAFFGQGTRLTVV.